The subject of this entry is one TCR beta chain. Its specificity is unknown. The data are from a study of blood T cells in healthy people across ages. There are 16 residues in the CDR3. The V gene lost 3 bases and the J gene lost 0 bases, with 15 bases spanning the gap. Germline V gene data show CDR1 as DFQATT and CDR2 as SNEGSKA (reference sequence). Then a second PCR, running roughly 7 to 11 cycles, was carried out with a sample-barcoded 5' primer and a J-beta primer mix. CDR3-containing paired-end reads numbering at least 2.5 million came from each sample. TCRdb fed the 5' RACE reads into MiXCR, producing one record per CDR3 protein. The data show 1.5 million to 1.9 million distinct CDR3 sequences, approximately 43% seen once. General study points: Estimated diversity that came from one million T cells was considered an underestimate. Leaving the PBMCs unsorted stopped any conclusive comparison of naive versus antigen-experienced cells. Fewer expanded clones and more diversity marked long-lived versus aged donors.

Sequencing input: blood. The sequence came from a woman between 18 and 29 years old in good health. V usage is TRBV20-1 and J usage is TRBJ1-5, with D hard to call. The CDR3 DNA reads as TGCAGTGCTAGCCGTGGACGGGGATCTAGCAATCAGCCCCAGCATTTT. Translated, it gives CSASRGRGSSNQPQHF.